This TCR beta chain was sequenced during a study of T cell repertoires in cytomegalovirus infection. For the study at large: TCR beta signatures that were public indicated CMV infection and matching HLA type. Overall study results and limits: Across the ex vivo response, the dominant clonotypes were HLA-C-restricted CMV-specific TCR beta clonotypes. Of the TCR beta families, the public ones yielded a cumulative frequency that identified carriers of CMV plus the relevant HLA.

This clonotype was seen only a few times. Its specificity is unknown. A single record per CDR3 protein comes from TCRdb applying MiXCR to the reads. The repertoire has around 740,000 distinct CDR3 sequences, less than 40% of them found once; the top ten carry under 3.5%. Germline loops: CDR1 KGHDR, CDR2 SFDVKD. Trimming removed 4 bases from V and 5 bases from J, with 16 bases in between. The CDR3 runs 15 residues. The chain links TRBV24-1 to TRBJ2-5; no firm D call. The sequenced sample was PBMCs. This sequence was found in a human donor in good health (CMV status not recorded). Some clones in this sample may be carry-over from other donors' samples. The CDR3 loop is CATSDSVGRTETQYF. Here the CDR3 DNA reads TGTGCCACCAGTGACTCCGTCGGAAGGACGGAGACCCAGTACTTC.